Listed here are 8 T cell receptor beta chains from one sample, sequenced in a study of CD8 T cells in ankylosing spondylitis. Study outcomes and limitations: Ankylosing spondylitis blood appeared to be characterized by a TCR beta motif of eight highly homologous variants.

TCRdb re-called the 5' RACE reads with MiXCR, one entry per CDR3 protein. The table lists 700,000 to 1,000,000 distinct CDR3 sequences, 12% of them singletons. For these TCRs, the target antigens are not known. Input material: blood, either unsorted or a sorted T cell fraction (not recorded which). These receptors were taken from a male donor with ankylosing spondylitis.

This clonotype occurred many times. A read error may account for a junction end that differs from germline. V gene TRBV7-2 combines with J gene TRBJ1-1; 8 nucleotides agree with TRBD1. Germline V gene sequence: CDR1 SGHTA, CDR2 FQGNSA. This CDR3 comprises 15 residues. As DNA, the CDR3 is TGCGCCAGCAGCTTGGCCGGGACAGGGAACACTGAAGCTTTCTTT. Translation gives CASSLAGTGNTEAFF.

This clonotype was seen more than once but under ten times. The chain joins TRBV28 to TRBJ2-7, with no clear D. CDR3 length: 13 residues. CDR1 MDHEN and CDR2 SYDVKM come from the germline V gene. V was shortened by 4 bases and J by 0 bases, with 7 bases between the two germline ends. CDR3 residues: CASSSKSSYEQYF. In DNA, the CDR3 is TGTGCCAGCAGTTCCAAGAGCTCCTACGAGCAGTACTTC. Complete variable domain (other parts from reference TRBV28 and TRBJ2-7): DVKVTQSSRYLVKRTGEKVFLECVQDMDHENMFWYRQDPGLGLRLIYFSYDVKMKEKGDIPEGYSVSREKKERFSLILESASTNQTSMYLCASSSKSSYEQYFGPGTRLTVT.

This clonotype was detected a few times. The rearrangement uses TRBV7-3 and TRBJ2-5; a weak D match, TRBD2 (6 bases). CDR3 length equals 14 residues. V lost 4 bases and J 3 bases, leaving 12 bases between the germline ends. In germline, CDR1 is SGHTA, CDR2 FQGTGA. CDR3 loop: CASSSPGAEETQYF. In nucleotides, the CDR3 is TGTGCCAGCAGCTCCCCGGGAGCGGAAGAGACCCAGTACTTC.

This clonotype was recorded many times. The V and J genes are TRBV12-3 or TRBV12-4 and TRBJ2-3; no clear D gene. V lost 3 bases and J 4 bases, leaving 5 bases between the germline ends. The CDR3 sequence is 12 residues long. The CDR3, as DNA: TGTGCCAGCAGTTTCGTGTCAGATACGCAGTATTTT. Translating gives CASSFVSDTQYF.

The gene calls are TRBV7-9 and TRBJ2-7; TRBD1 is a possible D gene (6 bases). The V and J ends lost 5 bases and 3 bases respectively, with 20 bases between them. The CDR3 covers 16 residues. Germline V lookup: CDR1 SEHNR, CDR2 FQNEAQ (reference sequence). CDR3 nucleotide sequence: TGTGCCAGCAGCACCAAAGGGTCTAGCAGGGGCTACGAGCAGTACTTC. Amino acids: CASSTKGSSRGYEQYF. Full variable domain (outside the CDR3, taken from reference TRBV7-9 and TRBJ2-7): DTGVSQNPRHKITKRGQNVTFRCDPISEHNRLYWYRQTLGQGPEFLTYFQNEAQLEKSRLLSDRFSAERPKGSFSTLEIQRTEQGDSAMYLCASSTKGSSRGYEQYFGPGTRLTVT.

This clonotype came up many times. The V gene is TRBV20-1, the J gene TRBJ1-2; D remains unclear. The CDR3 contains 12 residues. Germline assignment: CDR1 DFQATT and CDR2 SNEGSKA (reference sequence). Trimming removed 3 bases from V and 3 bases from J, with 8 bases in between. The CDR3 sequence: CSASGQYYGYTF. CDR3 nucleotide sequence: TGCAGTGCTAGCGGGCAGTACTATGGCTACACCTTC.

This clonotype was seen only a few times. J is TRBJ2-7 and V is TRBV18; a weak D match, TRBD2 (6 bases). The CDR3 loop spans 16 amino acids. The V gene's germline CDR1 is KGHSH and CDR2 LQKENI. V gave up 2 bases and J gave up 2 bases, with 16 bases separating them. The CDR3 loop reads CASSPGPGGTPYEQYF. The CDR3 DNA sequence: TGTGCCAGCTCACCAGGCCCAGGAGGGACCCCCTACGAGCAGTACTTC.

There are a few counts of this clonotype. The rearrangement uses TRBV28 and TRBJ2-7; D is undetermined. Between the trimmed V and J ends, which lost 7 bases and 3 bases, there was a span of 16 bases. This CDR3 contains 14 residues. Germline V gene sequence: CDR1 MDHEN, CDR2 SYDVKM. The chain's CDR3 is CASKFTGGIYEQYF. CDR3 coding DNA: TGTGCCAGCAAATTCACCGGCGGCATCTACGAGCAGTACTTC.